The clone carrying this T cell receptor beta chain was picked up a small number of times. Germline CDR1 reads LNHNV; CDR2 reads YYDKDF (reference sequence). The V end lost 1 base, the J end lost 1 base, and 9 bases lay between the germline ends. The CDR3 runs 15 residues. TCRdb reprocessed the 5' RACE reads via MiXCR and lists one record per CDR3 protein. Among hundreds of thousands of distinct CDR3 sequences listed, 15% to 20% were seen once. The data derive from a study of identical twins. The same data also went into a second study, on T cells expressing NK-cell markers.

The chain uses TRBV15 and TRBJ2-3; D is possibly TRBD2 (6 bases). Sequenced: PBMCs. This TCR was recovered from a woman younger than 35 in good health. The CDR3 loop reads CATSRVASGTDTQYF. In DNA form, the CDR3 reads TGTGCCACCAGCAGAGTGGCTAGCGGCACAGATACGCAGTATTTT.